The text below deals with one T cell receptor beta chain. This sample was taken from a study of technical replicates of blood from several donors. Germline V CDR1 and CDR2: SGHRS, YFSETQ. The ends lost 7 bases at V and 2 bases at J; junction bases unmatched: 1. The CDR3 is 14 residues long. Assay: immunoSEQ multiplex PCR; the TCRdb copy retains only in-frame clones and omits some. Of around 17,000 clones listed, 82% are singletons. The V call is TRBV5-1, the J call TRBJ2-7; 15 bases are shared with TRBD2. This clonotype was sampled from a human donor in good health. Some clones in this sample may be carry-over from other donors' samples. Sequences were obtained from PBMCs. Here the CDR3 DNA reads TGCGCCAGCGGACTAGCGGGAGGGCCCTACGAGCAGTACTTC. This encodes CASGLAGGPYEQYF.